These T cell receptor beta chains were read from a single sample in a study of human T cells and chemical hapten exposure. TCRdb used MiXCR to reprocess the 5' RACE reads, holding one entry per CDR3 protein. The data show over 95,000 distinct CDR3 sequences, around a fifth seen once. Every receptor here comes from a human donor in good health. Both conserved end residues are part of each CDR3. Fields, in order: V gene, D gene, J gene, clone size, CDR3 DNA, CDR3 protein. A D gene is named only where the DNA matches it firmly. Expanded clones are given a class, and other clones once, few, many or no size at all.

v_call: TRBV10-3; d_call: NA; j_call: TRBJ2-3; clone_size: NA; cdr3_nt: TGTGCCATCAGTGAGCCCACTAGCACAGATACGCAGTATTTT; cdr3_aa: CAISEPTSTDTQYF
v_call: TRBV6-6; d_call: NA; j_call: TRBJ1-2; clone_size: NA; cdr3_nt: TGTGCCAGCAGTTACGTAGCGGCATTGCCTGGCTACACCTTC; cdr3_aa: CASSYVAALPGYTF
v_call: TRBV27; d_call: TRBD1; j_call: TRBJ2-7; clone_size: NA; cdr3_nt: TGTGCCAGCAGCTCTAGGACAGGGGTAATAATCTACGAGCAGTACTTC; cdr3_aa: CASSSRTGVIIYEQYF
v_call: TRBV29-1; d_call: NA; j_call: TRBJ2-7; clone_size: few; cdr3_nt: TGCAGCGTTGAAGGAGGGGGGGGGTCGTACGAGCAGTACTTC; cdr3_aa: CSVEGGGGSYEQYF
v_call: TRBV24-1; d_call: NA; j_call: TRBJ2-1; clone_size: NA; cdr3_nt: TGTGCCACCAGTGACCCAATGCGAGACAGCCAAGCAAATGAGCAGTTCTTC; cdr3_aa: CATSDPMRDSQANEQFF
v_call: TRBV7-2; d_call: TRBD2; j_call: TRBJ2-3; clone_size: many; cdr3_nt: TGTGCCAGCAGCTTGGGAGCGGGAGCAGATACGCAGTATTTT; cdr3_aa: CASSLGAGADTQYF
v_call: TRBV6-5; d_call: TRBD1; j_call: TRBJ2-5; clone_size: few; cdr3_nt: TGTGCCAGCAGTTTCACGACAGGGGGCCAGGAGACCCAGTACTTC; cdr3_aa: CASSFTTGGQETQYF
v_call: TRBV30; d_call: TRBD2; j_call: TRBJ2-1; clone_size: NA; cdr3_nt: TGTGCCTGGGGCGGAGCGGGAGGATACAATGAGCAGTTCTTC; cdr3_aa: CAWGGAGGYNEQFF
v_call: TRBV28; d_call: NA; j_call: TRBJ2-5; clone_size: NA; cdr3_nt: TGTGCCACCGTGGGGGCCTCGTACCAAGAGACCCAGTACTTC; cdr3_aa: CATVGASYQETQYF
v_call: TRBV28; d_call: TRBD2; j_call: TRBJ2-4; clone_size: NA; cdr3_nt: TGTGCCAGCAGGGTGGGACTAACCTTAGCCAAAAACATTCAGTACTTC; cdr3_aa: CASRVGLTLAKNIQYF
v_call: TRBV7-2; d_call: TRBD1; j_call: TRBJ1-1; clone_size: NA; cdr3_nt: TGTGCCAGCAGCTTGCTGGGACAGGGGAACACTGAAGCTTTCTTT; cdr3_aa: CASSLLGQGNTEAFF
v_call: TRBV12-3/TRBV12-4; d_call: NA; j_call: TRBJ1-1; clone_size: NA; cdr3_nt: TGTGCCAGCAGGGGCGGGGGGTCTGGGAGATTGAACACTGAAGCTTTCTTT; cdr3_aa: CASRGGGSGRLNTEAFF
v_call: TRBV6-6; d_call: TRBD1; j_call: TRBJ1-1; clone_size: NA; cdr3_nt: TGTGCCAGCAGTTACTGGGACAGTAAAGCTTTCTTT; cdr3_aa: CASSYWDSKAFF
v_call: TRBV29-1; d_call: NA; j_call: TRBJ2-2; clone_size: few; cdr3_nt: TGCAGCGTTGAAGAGGGACCCGGGGAGCTGTTTTTT; cdr3_aa: CSVEEGPGELFF
v_call: TRBV5-5; d_call: TRBD2; j_call: TRBJ2-1; clone_size: few; cdr3_nt: TGTGCCAGCAGCTTGGGGACTAGCGGTGCCTCCTACAATGAGCAGTTCTTC; cdr3_aa: CASSLGTSGASYNEQFF
v_call: TRBV28; d_call: NA; j_call: TRBJ2-6; clone_size: few; cdr3_nt: TGTGCCAGCACCCTACGGGGTGCCTCTGGGGCCAACGTCCTGACTTTC; cdr3_aa: CASTLRGASGANVLTF
v_call: TRBV4-1; d_call: NA; j_call: TRBJ2-6; clone_size: NA; cdr3_nt: TGCGCCAGCAGCCTCAACTCTGGGGCCAACGTCCTGACTTTC; cdr3_aa: CASSLNSGANVLTF
v_call: TRBV18; d_call: TRBD2; j_call: TRBJ2-1; clone_size: NA; cdr3_nt: TGTGCCAGCTCCCTTTTGGGGGGACTAGCGGGAGAGGAGCAGTTCTTC; cdr3_aa: CASSLLGGLAGEEQFF
v_call: TRBV10-2; d_call: TRBD2; j_call: TRBJ2-1; clone_size: few; cdr3_nt: TGCGCCAGCAGTGACCCACTAGCGGGAGGGCCTTATGAGCAGTTCTTC; cdr3_aa: CASSDPLAGGPYEQFF
v_call: TRBV29-1; d_call: NA; j_call: TRBJ1-1; clone_size: NA; cdr3_nt: TGCAGCGTTGCTGAGCAGATGAACACTGAAGCTTTCTTT; cdr3_aa: CSVAEQMNTEAFF
v_call: TRBV9; d_call: NA; j_call: TRBJ1-2; clone_size: NA; cdr3_nt: TGTGCCAGCAGCGCGTACGCTGACTGGTACACCTTC; cdr3_aa: CASSAYADWYTF
v_call: TRBV2; d_call: TRBD1; j_call: TRBJ2-7; clone_size: few; cdr3_nt: TGTGCCAGCACCTCCCCCGGGACAGGGGAGGGCGAGCAGTACTTC; cdr3_aa: CASTSPGTGEGEQYF
v_call: TRBV4-2; d_call: NA; j_call: TRBJ1-5; clone_size: few; cdr3_nt: TGTGCCAGCAGCCGGGGGCATAGCAATCAGCCCCAGCATTTT; cdr3_aa: CASSRGHSNQPQHF
v_call: TRBV27; d_call: NA; j_call: TRBJ1-4; clone_size: few; cdr3_nt: TGTGCCAGCAGTTTTACGGATCCGCACAGGGCTGGCGAAAAACTGTTTTTT; cdr3_aa: CASSFTDPHRAGEKLFF
v_call: TRBV7-2; d_call: TRBD2; j_call: TRBJ2-7; clone_size: few; cdr3_nt: TGTGCCAGCAGCCCTGGACTAGCGGGAGCCTTCTCCTACGAGCAGTACTTC; cdr3_aa: CASSPGLAGAFSYEQYF
v_call: TRBV7-9; d_call: TRBD2; j_call: TRBJ2-1; clone_size: NA; cdr3_nt: TGTGCCAGCAGCTCCCTAGCGGGAGGGCCGGGGGAGCAGTTCTTC; cdr3_aa: CASSSLAGGPGEQFF
v_call: TRBV29-1; d_call: NA; j_call: TRBJ2-6; clone_size: NA; cdr3_nt: TGCAGCGTGCAGGGGGCCAACGTCCTGACTTTC; cdr3_aa: CSVQGANVLTF
v_call: TRBV29-1; d_call: TRBD2; j_call: TRBJ2-3; clone_size: NA; cdr3_nt: TGCAGCGGTAGCGGGAGCAAGAGAGATACGCAGTATTTT; cdr3_aa: CSGSGSKRDTQYF
v_call: TRBV18; d_call: NA; j_call: TRBJ1-6; clone_size: many; cdr3_nt: TGTGCCAGCTCACCAGCCCAGGGGAGGAATTCACCCCTCCACTTT; cdr3_aa: CASSPAQGRNSPLHF
v_call: TRBV20-1; d_call: NA; j_call: TRBJ2-5; clone_size: NA; cdr3_nt: TGCAGTGCTAGCCCGAAGAAAGAGACCCAGTACTTC; cdr3_aa: CSASPKKETQYF
v_call: TRBV5-1; d_call: NA; j_call: TRBJ2-5; clone_size: NA; cdr3_nt: TGCGCCAGCAGCTTGGCCGGTAGCGGCCAAGAGACCCAGTACTTC; cdr3_aa: CASSLAGSGQETQYF
v_call: TRBV29-1; d_call: NA; j_call: TRBJ2-3; clone_size: NA; cdr3_nt: TGCAGCGTTGTCAGGACGGGAAATTCAGATACGCAGTATTTT; cdr3_aa: CSVVRTGNSDTQYF
v_call: TRBV5-1; d_call: NA; j_call: TRBJ1-1; clone_size: few; cdr3_nt: TGCGCCAGCAGTACGGGACACCAGAACACTGAAGCTTTCTTT; cdr3_aa: CASSTGHQNTEAFF
v_call: TRBV4-1; d_call: NA; j_call: TRBJ2-1; clone_size: NA; cdr3_nt: TGCGCCAGCAGCCAAGGACCCCCAGGTGGAAAACCCTACAATGAGCAGTTCTTC; cdr3_aa: CASSQGPPGGKPYNEQFF
v_call: TRBV5-1; d_call: NA; j_call: TRBJ1-5; clone_size: NA; cdr3_nt: TGCGCCAGCAGCTTTGGGGGACTCAATCAGCCCCAGCATTTT; cdr3_aa: CASSFGGLNQPQHF
v_call: TRBV20-1; d_call: TRBD2; j_call: TRBJ2-5; clone_size: few; cdr3_nt: TGCAGTGCTAGAGAGGAACTAGCGGCTGCGGGGGCCCAGTACTTC; cdr3_aa: CSAREELAAAGAQYF